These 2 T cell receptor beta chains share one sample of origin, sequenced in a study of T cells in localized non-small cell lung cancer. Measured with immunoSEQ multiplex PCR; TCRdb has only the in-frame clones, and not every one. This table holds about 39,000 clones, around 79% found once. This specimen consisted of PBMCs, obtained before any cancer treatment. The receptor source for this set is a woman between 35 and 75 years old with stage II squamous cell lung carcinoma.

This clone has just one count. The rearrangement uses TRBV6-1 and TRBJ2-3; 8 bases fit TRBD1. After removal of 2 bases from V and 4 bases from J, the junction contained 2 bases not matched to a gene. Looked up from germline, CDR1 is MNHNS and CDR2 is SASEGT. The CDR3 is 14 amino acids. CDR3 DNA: TGTGCCAGCAGTGAACCAGGGGGCTCAGATACGCAGTATTTT. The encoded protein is CASSEPGGSDTQYF.

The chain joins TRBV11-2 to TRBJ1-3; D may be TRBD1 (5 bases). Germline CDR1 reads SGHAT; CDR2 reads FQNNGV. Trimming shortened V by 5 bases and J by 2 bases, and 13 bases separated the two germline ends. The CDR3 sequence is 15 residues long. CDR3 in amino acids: CASSPRGVTGNTIYF. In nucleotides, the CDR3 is TGTGCCAGCAGCCCGAGGGGAGTAACTGGAAACACCATATATTTT.